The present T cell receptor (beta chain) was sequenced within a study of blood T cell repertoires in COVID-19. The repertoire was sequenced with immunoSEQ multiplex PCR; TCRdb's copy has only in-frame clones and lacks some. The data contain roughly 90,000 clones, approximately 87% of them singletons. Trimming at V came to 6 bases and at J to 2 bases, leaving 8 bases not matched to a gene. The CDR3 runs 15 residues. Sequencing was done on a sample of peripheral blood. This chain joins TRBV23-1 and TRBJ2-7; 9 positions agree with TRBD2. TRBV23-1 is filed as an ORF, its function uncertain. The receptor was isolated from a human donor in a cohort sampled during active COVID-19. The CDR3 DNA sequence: TGCGCCAGCAGCCCTAGCGGGGTCCACCCCTACGAGCAGTACTTC. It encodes CASSPSGVHPYEQYF.